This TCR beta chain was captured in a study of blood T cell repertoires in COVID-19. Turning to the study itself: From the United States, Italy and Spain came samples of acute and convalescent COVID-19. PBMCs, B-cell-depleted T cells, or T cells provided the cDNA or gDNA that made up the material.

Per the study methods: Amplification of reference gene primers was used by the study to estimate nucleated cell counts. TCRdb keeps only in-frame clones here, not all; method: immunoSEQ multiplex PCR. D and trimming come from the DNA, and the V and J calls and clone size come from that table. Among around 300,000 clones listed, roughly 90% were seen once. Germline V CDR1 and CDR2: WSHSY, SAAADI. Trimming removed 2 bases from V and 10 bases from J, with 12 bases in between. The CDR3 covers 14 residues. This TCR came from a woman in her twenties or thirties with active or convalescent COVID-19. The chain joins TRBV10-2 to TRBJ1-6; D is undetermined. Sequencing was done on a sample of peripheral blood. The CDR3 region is CASSEAWARSPLHF. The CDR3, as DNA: TGCGCCAGCAGTGAGGCGTGGGCACGGTCACCCCTCCACTTT.